Each of the 4 T cell receptor beta chains below was sequenced from the same sample in a study of breast tumors, draining lymph nodes, adjacent tissues. Samples came from axillary lymph nodes draining the breast cancer. TCRdb processed the multiplex PCR reads anew with MiXCR; each CDR3 protein has one entry. The profile shows under 250,000 distinct CDR3 sequences, less than 40% of them singletons. The specimen sequenced was axillary lymph node tissue. These receptors originate from a female donor with breast cancer. Some clones in this sample may be carry-over from other donors' samples.

This clonotype came up many times. The chain links TRBV6-5 to TRBJ1-2, with a tentative D call TRBD1 (6 bases). Germline lookup yields CDR1 MNHEY and CDR2 SVGAGI. The CDR3 is 11 amino acids. The V gene lost 6 bases and the J gene lost 8 bases, with 10 bases spanning the gap. The CDR3 nucleotides read TGTGCCAGCAGGACAGGTGGGGGCTACACCTTC. Protein: CASRTGGGYTF.

The V gene is TRBV29-1, the J gene TRBJ2-5; unclear D gene. Trimming removed 3 bases from V and 2 bases from J, with 10 bases in between. CDR3 size: 13 residues. Germline CDR1 SQVTM, CDR2 ANQGSEA. CDR3 amino acids: CSVEGYEQETQYF. The CDR3 DNA reads as TGCAGCGTTGAGGGATATGAACAAGAGACCCAGTACTTC.

This clonotype came up many times. This chain links TRBV7-6 with TRBJ2-3, with 7 bases aligning to TRBD2. Germline CDR1 and CDR2: SGHVS and FNYEAQ. There are 15 residues in the CDR3. The junction had 6 bases not matched to a gene; V was cut back by 4 bases and J by 2 bases. The DNA for the CDR3 is TGTGCCAGCAGCTCATACGGGACTATCACAGATACGCAGTATTTT. Translating it yields CASSSYGTITDTQYF.

For the CDR3, the DNA is TGTGCCGCCGGGACAGGGGGCTTAGGTAATGAGCAGTTCTTC. It translates to CAAGTGGLGNEQFF. The V gene is TRBV24-1, the J gene TRBJ2-1; TRBD1 matches at 12 bases. With 12 bases clipped from V and 7 bases from J, the junction kept 9 bases outside the gene matches. The V gene's germline CDR1 is KGHDR and CDR2 SFDVKD. This CDR3 region has 14 residues.